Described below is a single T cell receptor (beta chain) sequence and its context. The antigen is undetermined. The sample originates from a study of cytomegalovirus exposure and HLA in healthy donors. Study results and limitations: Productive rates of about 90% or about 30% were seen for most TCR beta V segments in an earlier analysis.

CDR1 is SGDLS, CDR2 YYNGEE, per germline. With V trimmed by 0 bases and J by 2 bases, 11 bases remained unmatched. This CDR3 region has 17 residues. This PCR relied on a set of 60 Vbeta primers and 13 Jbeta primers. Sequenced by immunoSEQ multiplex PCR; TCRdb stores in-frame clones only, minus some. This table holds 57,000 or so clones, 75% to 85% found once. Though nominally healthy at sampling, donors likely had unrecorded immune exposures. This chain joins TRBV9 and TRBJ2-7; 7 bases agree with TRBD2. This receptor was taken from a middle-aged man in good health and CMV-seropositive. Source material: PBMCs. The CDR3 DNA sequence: TGTGCCAGCAGCGTAGGATACGCCGGGACTACTACCTACGAGCAGTACTTC. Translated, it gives CASSVGYAGTTTYEQYF.